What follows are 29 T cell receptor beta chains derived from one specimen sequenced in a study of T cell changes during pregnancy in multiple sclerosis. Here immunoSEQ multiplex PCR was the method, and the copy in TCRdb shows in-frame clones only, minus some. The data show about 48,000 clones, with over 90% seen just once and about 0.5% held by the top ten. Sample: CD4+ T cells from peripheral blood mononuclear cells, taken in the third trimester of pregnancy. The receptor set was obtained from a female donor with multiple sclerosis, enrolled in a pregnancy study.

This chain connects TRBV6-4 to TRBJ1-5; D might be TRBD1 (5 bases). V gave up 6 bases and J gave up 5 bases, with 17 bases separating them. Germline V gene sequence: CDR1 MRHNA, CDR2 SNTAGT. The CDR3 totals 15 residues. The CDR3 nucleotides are TGTGCCAGCAGCCCCAACGGGGGGGTCTATCAGCCCCAGCATTTT. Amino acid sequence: CASSPNGGVYQPQHF.

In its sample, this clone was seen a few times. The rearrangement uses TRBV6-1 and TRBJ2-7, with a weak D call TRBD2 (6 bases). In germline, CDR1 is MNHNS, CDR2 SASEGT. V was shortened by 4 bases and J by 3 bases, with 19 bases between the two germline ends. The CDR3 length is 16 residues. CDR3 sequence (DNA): TGTGCCAGCAGTGTGTCCGGTGTGGGGGGTATCTACGAGCAGTACTTC. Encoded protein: CASSVSGVGGIYEQYF.

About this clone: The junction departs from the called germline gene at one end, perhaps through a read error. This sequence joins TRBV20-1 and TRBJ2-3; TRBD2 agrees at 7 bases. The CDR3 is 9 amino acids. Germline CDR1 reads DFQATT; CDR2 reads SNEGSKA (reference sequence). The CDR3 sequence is CSAGGKGLF. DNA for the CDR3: TGCAGTGCGGGGGGGAAAGGTTTGTTT.

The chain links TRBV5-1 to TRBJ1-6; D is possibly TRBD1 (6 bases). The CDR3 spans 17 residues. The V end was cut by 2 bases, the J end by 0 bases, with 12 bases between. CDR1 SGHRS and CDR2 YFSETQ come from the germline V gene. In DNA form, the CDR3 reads TGCGCCAGCAGCTTCAGGGGCCAGAGCTCCTATAATTCACCCCTCCACTTT. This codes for CASSFRGQSSYNSPLHF.

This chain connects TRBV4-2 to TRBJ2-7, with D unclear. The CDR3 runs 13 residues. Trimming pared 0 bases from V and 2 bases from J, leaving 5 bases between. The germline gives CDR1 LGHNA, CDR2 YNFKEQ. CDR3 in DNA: TGTGCCAGCAGCCAAGAGAGCCCCTACGAGCAGTACTTC. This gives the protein CASSQESPYEQYF.

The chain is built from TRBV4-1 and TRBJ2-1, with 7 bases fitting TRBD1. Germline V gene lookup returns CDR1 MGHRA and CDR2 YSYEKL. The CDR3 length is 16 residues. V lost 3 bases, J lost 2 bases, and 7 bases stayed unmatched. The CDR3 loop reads CASSQPGQSTYNEQFF. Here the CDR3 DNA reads TGCGCCAGCAGCCAGCCGGGACAGTCGACCTACAATGAGCAGTTCTTC.

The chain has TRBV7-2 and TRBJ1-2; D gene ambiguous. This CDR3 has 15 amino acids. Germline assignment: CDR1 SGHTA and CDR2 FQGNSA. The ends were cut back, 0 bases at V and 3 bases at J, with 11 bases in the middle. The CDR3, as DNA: TGTGCCAGCAGCTTAGCGGGCAGGTGGGACTATGGCTACACCTTC. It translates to CASSLAGRWDYGYTF.

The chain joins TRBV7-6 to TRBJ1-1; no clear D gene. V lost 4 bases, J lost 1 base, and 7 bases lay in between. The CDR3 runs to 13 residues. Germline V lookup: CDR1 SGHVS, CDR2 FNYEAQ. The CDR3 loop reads CASSSGWNTEAFF. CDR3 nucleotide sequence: TGTGCCAGCAGCTCCGGGTGGAACACTGAAGCTTTCTTT.

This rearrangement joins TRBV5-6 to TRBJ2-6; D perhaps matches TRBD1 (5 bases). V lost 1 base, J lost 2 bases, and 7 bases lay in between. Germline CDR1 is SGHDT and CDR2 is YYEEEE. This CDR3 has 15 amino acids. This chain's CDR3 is CASSLPGTGANVLTF. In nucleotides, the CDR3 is TGTGCCAGCAGCTTGCCAGGGACTGGGGCCAACGTCCTGACTTTC.

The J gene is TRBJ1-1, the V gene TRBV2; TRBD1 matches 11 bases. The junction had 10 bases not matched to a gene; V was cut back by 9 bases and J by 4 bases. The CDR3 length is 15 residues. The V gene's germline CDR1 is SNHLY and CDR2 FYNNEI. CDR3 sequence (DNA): TGTGCCAGTGCGGGACAGGGGGTTATTTCCACTGAAGCTTTCTTT. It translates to CASAGQGVISTEAFF.

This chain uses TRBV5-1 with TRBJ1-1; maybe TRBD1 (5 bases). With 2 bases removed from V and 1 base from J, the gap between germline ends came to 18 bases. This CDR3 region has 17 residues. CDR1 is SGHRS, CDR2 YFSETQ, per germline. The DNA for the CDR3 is TGCGCCAGCAGCTTAGGTTTGCGGGGACCGGGGAACACTGAAGCTTTCTTT. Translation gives CASSLGLRGPGNTEAFF.

DNA of the CDR3: TGTGCCAGCAGCTCAGACCTGGACAGGGGGAACACCGGGGAGCTGTTTTTT. Translated: CASSSDLDRGNTGELFF. The rearrangement links TRBV7-3 to TRBJ2-2; 9 positions agree with TRBD1. The CDR3 is 17 amino acids. V was pared by 4 bases and J by 1 base, with 7 bases of the junction left unmatched. CDR1 and CDR2 from the germline V gene are SGHTA and FQGTGA. The full variable domain, with the rest looked up from reference TRBV7-3 and TRBJ2-2, is GAGVSQTPSNKVTEKGKYVELRCDPISGHTALYWYRQSLGQGPEFLIYFQGTGAADDSGLPNDRFFAVRPEGSVSTLKIQRTERGDSAVYLCASSSDLDRGNTGELFFGEGSRLTVL.

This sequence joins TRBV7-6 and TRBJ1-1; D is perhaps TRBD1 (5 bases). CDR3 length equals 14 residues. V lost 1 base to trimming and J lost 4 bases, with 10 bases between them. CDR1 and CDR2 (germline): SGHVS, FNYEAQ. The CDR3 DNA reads TGTGCCAGCAGCTTAGTGCAGGGAACCACTGAAGCTTTCTTT. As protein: CASSLVQGTTEAFF.

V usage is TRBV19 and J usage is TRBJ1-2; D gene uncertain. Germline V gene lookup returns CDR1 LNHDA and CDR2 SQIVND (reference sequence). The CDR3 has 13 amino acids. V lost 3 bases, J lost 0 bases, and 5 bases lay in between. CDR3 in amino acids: CASSISTNYGYTF. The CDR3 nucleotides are TGTGCCAGTAGTATCTCTACTAACTATGGCTACACCTTC.

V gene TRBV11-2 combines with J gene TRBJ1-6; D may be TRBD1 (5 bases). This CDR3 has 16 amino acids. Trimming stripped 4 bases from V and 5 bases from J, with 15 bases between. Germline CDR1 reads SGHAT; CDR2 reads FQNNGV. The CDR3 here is CASSWSRGHNNSPLHF. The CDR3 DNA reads TGTGCCAGCAGCTGGTCAAGGGGCCATAATAATTCACCCCTCCACTTT.

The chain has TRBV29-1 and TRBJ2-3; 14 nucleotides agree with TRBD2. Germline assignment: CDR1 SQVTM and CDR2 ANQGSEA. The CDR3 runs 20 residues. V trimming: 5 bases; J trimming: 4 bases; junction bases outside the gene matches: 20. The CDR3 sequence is CSVSPRPGTSGGTPPDTQYF. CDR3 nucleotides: TGCAGCGTTTCCCCACGTCCAGGGACTAGCGGGGGTACACCTCCAGATACGCAGTATTTT.

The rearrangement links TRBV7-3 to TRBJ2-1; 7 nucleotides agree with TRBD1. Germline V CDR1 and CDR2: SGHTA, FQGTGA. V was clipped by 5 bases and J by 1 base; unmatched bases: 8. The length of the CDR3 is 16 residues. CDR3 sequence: CASSPRQGPSYNEQFF. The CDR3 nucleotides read TGTGCCAGCAGCCCCAGACAGGGCCCTTCCTACAATGAGCAGTTCTTC.

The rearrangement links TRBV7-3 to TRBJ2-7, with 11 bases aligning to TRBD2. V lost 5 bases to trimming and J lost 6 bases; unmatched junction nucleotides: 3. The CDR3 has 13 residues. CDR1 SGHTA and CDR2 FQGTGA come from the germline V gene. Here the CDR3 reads CASSPGTSGEQYF. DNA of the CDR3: TGTGCCAGCAGCCCCGGGACTAGCGGCGAGCAGTACTTC.

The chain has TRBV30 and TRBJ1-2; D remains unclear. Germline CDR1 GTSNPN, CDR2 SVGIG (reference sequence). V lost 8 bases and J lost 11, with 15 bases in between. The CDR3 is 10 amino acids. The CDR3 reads CAHGGGVYTF. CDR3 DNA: TGTGCCCACGGTGGCGGGGTATACACCTTC.

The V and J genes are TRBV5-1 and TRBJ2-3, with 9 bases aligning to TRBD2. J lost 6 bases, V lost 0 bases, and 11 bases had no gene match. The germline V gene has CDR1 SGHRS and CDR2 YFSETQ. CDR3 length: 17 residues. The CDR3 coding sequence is TGCGCCAGCAGCTTGGCCGGTCTAGCGGGGCTTTGGGATACGCAGTATTTT. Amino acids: CASSLAGLAGLWDTQYF.

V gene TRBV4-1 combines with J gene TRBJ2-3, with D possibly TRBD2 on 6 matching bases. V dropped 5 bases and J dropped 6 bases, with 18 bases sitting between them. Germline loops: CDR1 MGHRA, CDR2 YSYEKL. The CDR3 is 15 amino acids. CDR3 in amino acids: CASSYGDGGLDTQYF. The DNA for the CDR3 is TGCGCCAGCAGCTACGGGGACGGGGGACTCGATACGCAGTATTTT.

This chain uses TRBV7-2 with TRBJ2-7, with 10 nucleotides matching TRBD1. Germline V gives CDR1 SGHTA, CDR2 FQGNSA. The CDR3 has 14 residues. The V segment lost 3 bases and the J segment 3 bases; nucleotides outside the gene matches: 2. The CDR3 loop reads CASSFDRGHYEQYF. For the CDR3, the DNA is TGTGCCAGCAGCTTTGACAGGGGGCACTACGAGCAGTACTTC. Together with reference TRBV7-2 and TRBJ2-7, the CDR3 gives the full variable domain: GAGVSQSPSNKVTEKGKDVELRCDPISGHTALYWYRQSLGQGLEFLIYFQGNSAPDKSGLPSDRFSAERTGGSVSTLTIQRTQQEDSAVYLCASSFDRGHYEQYFGPGTRLTVT.

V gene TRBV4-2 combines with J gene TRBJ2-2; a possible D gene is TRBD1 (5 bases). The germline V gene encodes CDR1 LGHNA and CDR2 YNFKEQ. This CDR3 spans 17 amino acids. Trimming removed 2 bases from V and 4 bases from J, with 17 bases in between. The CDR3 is CASSQQSRRGVTGELFF. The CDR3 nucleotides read TGTGCCAGCAGCCAACAATCGCGAAGGGGCGTCACCGGGGAGCTGTTTTTT.

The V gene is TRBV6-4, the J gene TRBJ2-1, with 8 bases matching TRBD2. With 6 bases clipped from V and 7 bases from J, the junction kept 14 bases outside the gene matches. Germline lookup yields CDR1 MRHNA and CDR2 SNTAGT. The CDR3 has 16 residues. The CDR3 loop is CASSRDEGGGSNEQFF. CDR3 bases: TGTGCCAGCAGCCGGGACGAAGGCGGGGGGTCTAATGAGCAGTTCTTC.

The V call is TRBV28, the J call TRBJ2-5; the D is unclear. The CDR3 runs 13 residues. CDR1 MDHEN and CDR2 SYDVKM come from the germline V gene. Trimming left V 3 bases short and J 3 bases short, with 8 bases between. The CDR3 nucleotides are TGTGCCAGCAGTTTTAATAACAAAGAGACCCAGTACTTC. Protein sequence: CASSFNNKETQYF.

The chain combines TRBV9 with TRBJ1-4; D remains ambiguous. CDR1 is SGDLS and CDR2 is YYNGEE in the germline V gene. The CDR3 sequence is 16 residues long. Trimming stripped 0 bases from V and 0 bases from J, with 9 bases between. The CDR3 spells CASSVAPRATNEKLFF. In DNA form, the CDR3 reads TGTGCCAGCAGCGTAGCACCAAGAGCAACTAATGAAAAACTGTTTTTT.

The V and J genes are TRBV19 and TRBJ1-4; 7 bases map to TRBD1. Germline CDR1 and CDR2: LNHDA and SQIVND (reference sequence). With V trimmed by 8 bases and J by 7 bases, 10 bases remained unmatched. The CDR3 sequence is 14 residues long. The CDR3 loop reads CASGTESALEKLFF. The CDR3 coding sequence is TGTGCCAGTGGGACAGAGAGCGCCCTTGAAAAACTGTTTTTT.

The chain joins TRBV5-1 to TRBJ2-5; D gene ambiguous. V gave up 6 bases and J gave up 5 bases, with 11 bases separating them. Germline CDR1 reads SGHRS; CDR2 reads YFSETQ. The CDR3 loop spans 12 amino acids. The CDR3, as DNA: TGCGCCAGCATGGGCCCCGGCGAGACCCAGTACTTC. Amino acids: CASMGPGETQYF.

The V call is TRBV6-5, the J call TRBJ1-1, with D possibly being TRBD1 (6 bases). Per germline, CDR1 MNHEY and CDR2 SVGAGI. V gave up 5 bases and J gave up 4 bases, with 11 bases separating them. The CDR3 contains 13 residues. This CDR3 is CASSPRGSTEAFF. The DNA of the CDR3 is TGTGCCAGCAGTCCTAGGGGGAGCACTGAAGCTTTCTTT.